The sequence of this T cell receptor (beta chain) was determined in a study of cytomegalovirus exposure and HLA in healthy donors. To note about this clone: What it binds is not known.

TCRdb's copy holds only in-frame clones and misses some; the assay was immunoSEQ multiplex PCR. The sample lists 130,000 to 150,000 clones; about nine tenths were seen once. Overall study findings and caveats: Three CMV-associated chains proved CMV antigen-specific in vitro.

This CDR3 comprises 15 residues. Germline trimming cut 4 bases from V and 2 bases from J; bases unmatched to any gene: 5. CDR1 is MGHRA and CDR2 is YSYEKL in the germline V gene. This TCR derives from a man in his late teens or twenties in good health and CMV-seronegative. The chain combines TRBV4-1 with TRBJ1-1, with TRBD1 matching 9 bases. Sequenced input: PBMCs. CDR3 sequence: CASSLRDRANTEAFF. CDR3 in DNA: TGCGCCAGCAGCCTACGGGACAGGGCAAACACTGAAGCTTTCTTT.